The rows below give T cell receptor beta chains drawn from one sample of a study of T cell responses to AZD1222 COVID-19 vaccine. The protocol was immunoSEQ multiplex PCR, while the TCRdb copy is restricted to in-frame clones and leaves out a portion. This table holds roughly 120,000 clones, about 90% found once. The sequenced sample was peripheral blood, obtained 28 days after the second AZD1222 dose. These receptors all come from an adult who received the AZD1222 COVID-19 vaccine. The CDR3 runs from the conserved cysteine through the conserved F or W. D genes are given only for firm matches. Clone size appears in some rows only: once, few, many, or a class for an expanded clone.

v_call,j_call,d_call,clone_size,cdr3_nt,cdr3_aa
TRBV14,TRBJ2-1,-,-,TGTGCCAGCAGCCAGGCTAGTCGTTCCTACAATGAGCAGTTCTTC,CASSQASRSYNEQFF
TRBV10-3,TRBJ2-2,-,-,TGTGCCATCAGCCCGCCAGGGGCGGGAGAATCCGGGGAGCTGTTTTTT,CAISPPGAGESGELFF
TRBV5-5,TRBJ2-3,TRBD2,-,TGTGCCAGCAGACTGATAAGGACTAGCCGACATACAGATACGCAGTATTTT,CASRLIRTSRHTDTQYF
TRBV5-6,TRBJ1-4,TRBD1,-,TGTGCCAGCAGCTCTACACCGGGACAGGGGTCGACTAATGAAAAACTGTTTTTT,CASSSTPGQGSTNEKLFF
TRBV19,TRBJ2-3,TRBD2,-,TGTGCCGATCCCCCCCCAGCGGGGATCACAGATACGCAGTATTTT,CADPPPAGITDTQYF
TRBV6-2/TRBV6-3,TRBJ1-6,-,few,TGTGCCAGCAACCCAGGGAGCTCCTATAATTCACCCCTCCACTTT,CASNPGSSYNSPLHF
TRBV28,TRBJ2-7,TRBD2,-,TGTGCCAGCAGTTTTGAGAGCGGGGCGAACCACGAGCAGTACTTC,CASSFESGANHEQYF
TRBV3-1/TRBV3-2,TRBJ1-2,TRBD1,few,TGTGCCAGCAGCAAGGGGGCGGGAGGGGCGTTAACAAACTATGGCTACACCTTC,CASSKGAGGALTNYGYTF
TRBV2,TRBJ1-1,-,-,TGTGCCAGCAGAGAGCAGAACACTGAAGCTTTCTTT,CASREQNTEAFF
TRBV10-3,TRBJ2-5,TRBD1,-,TGTGCCTCCCAGACAGGGGTTGGGGAGACCCAGTACTTC,CASQTGVGETQYF
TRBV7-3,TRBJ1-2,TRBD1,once,TGTGCCAGCAGCTTACCCGGACAGGGAGTCGTTTTC,CASSLPGQGVVF
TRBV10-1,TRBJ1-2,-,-,TGCGCCAGCAGTGTAGTGGGATATGGCTACACCTTC,CASSVVGYGYTF
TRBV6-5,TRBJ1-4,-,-,TGTGCCAGCAGAAATTCGGAAAAACTGTTTTTT,CASRNSEKLFF
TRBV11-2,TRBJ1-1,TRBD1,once,TGTGCCAGCAGCTTAGGGTTCAGGGGGAAGAGAGGTAACACTGAAGCTTTCTTT,CASSLGFRGKRGNTEAFF
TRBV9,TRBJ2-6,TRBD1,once,TGTGCCAGCAGCCTCAGGACAGGGGCGAACTCTGGGGCCAACGTCCTGACTTTC,CASSLRTGANSGANVLTF
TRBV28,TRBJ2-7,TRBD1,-,TGTGCCAGCAGTTCCGGACAGGGTGGGTTGCACGAGCAGTACTTC,CASSSGQGGLHEQYF
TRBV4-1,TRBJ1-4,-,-,TGCGCCAGCAGCCAAGCAACCTACCCGGGCGAAAAACTGTTTTTT,CASSQATYPGEKLFF
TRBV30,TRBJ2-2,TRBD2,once,TGTGCCTGGAGTACTAGCGGGAGGAGCACCGGGGAGCTGTTTTTT,CAWSTSGRSTGELFF
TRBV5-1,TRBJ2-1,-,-,TGCGCCAGCAGCTTGGGAGCAGACAGCTCCTACAATGAGCAGTTCTTC,CASSLGADSSYNEQFF
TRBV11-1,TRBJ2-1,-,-,TGTGCCAGCAGCTTAGTCCTAGCGTCTGGGGATGAGCAGTTCTTC,CASSLVLASGDEQFF
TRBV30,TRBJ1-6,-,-,TGTGCCTGGAGTTACCCAGGGGTAGGTTCACCCCTCCACTTT,CAWSYPGVGSPLHF
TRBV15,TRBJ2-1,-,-,TGTGCCACCTGTCCAGGCGGTACCTACAATGAGCAGTTCTTC,CATCPGGTYNEQFF
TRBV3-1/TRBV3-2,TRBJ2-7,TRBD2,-,TGTGCCAGCAGCCAAGAAGGGAGCGGGAGTGGAGAGCAGTACTTC,CASSQEGSGSGEQYF
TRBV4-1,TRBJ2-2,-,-,TGCGCCAGCAGGCCAGCGAACCCAACCGGGGAGCTGTTTTTT,CASRPANPTGELFF
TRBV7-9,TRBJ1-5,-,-,TGTGCCAGCAGCTTGTCAGGGAATCAGCCCCAGCATTTT,CASSLSGNQPQHF
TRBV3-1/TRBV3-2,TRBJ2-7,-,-,TGTGCCAGCAGCCCCACCAGGGGGGGCGAGCAGTACTTC,CASSPTRGGEQYF
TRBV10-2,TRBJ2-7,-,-,TGCGCCAGCAGCTTGGACAGAAGCTCCTACGAGCAGTACTTC,CASSLDRSSYEQYF
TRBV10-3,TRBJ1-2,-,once,TGTGCCATCAGTGTCCATGGACAGCAAATCGAGCCGAAAAAATATGGCTACACCTTC,CAISVHGQQIEPKKYGYTF
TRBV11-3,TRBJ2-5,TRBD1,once,TGTGCCAGCAGCTTAGCCCCTTCGGACAGGGTAAAGGTGACCCAGTACTTC,CASSLAPSDRVKVTQYF
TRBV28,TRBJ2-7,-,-,TGTGCCAGCAGTCTGAGAGGGGTCCGGGAAGAGCAGTACTTC,CASSLRGVREEQYF